These 3 T cell receptor beta chains originate from one sample sequenced in a study of blood T cells in healthy people across ages. A second PCR, run for roughly 7 to 11 cycles, used a sample-barcoded 5' primer plus a J-beta primer mix. TCRdb re-called the 5' RACE reads through MiXCR, storing one row per CDR3 protein. This table has approximately 800,000 distinct CDR3 sequences, under 40% appearing once. Specimen: blood. These receptor sequences come from a man aged 18 to 35 in good health.

This rearrangement joins TRBV28 to TRBJ1-5; TRBD1 might be the D (5 bases). Germline values: CDR1 MDHEN, CDR2 SYDVKM. The V and J ends lost 3 bases and 2 bases respectively, with 17 bases between them. There are 17 residues in the CDR3. CDR3 nucleotides: TGTGCCAGCAGTTTCCCCATGGGACCCTGGGGCAATCAGCCCCAGCATTTT. It encodes CASSFPMGPWGNQPQHF.

This clonotype was counted ten times or more. This rearrangement joins TRBV6-5 to TRBJ1-6; 9 bases are a match to TRBD1. The CDR3 covers 14 residues. Unmatched junction bases numbered 4, after V lost 6 bases and J lost 7 bases. Germline CDR1 reads MNHEY; CDR2 reads SVGAGI. The CDR3 protein is CASSTGGQNSPLHF. CDR3 sequence (DNA): TGTGCCAGCAGCACAGGGGGCCAGAATTCACCCCTCCACTTT.

This clonotype was counted a few times. The gene calls are TRBV4-3 and TRBJ2-1; D may be TRBD2 (6 bases). Per germline, CDR1 LGHNA and CDR2 YSLEER. V lost 1 base to trimming and J lost 10 bases, with 8 bases between them. The CDR3 has 12 amino acids. The CDR3 DNA is TGCGCCAGCAGCCAAGCGGGAGCCGAGCAGTTCTTC. Translation gives CASSQAGAEQFF.